Listed below are T cell receptor beta chains from one sample, sequenced in a study of human T cells and chemical hapten exposure. TCRdb fed the RACE reads into MiXCR, producing one record per CDR3 protein. This sample has fewer than 100,000 distinct CDR3 sequences, with approximately 9.3% found just once. The source material was whole blood, sampled in connection with sensitization to the hapten diphenylcyclopropenone (DPC). The receptors originated from a woman in her thirties or forties with alopecia areata. Some clones in this sample may be carry-over from other donors' samples. Both conserved end residues are part of each CDR3. A D gene is named only where the DNA matches it firmly. For some rows the clone size is stated as once, few or many, or as a class when expanded; others skip it.

size: NA
V: TRBV5-1
D: NA
J: TRBJ2-7
DNA: TGCGCCAGCAGCTTGGATGGGGCCACCTACGAGCAGTACTTC
CDR3: CASSLDGATYEQYF

size: many
V: TRBV27
D: TRBD1
J: TRBJ2-2
DNA: TGTGCCAGCAGTTTAGGACAGGGCTTGGGGGAGCTGTTTTTT
CDR3: CASSLGQGLGELFF

size: many
V: TRBV4-2
D: NA
J: TRBJ2-7
DNA: TGTGCCAGCAGCCAAGAAGGGGGTGGCGGGCCGGGCGAGCAGTACTTC
CDR3: CASSQEGGGGPGEQYF

size: few
V: TRBV30
D: NA
J: TRBJ1-5
DNA: TGTGCCTGGAGTGTACGTGGGGATCAGCCCCAGCATTTT
CDR3: CAWSVRGDQPQHF

size: many
V: TRBV29-1
D: NA
J: TRBJ2-3
DNA: TGCAGCGTCCGAAAGAGGGAGGACGCCACAGATACGCAGTATTTT
CDR3: CSVRKREDATDTQYF

size: NA
V: TRBV11-2
D: TRBD2
J: TRBJ2-7
DNA: TGTGCCAGCAGCTCCCAAGGGCCTAGCGGGGAGCCGCAGTACTTC
CDR3: CASSSQGPSGEPQYF

size: few
V: TRBV6-5
D: NA
J: TRBJ2-7
DNA: TGTGCCAGCAGCCCGGCGGACCTGTCTGACGAGCAGTACTTC
CDR3: CASSPADLSDEQYF

size: many
V: TRBV3-1
D: TRBD2
J: TRBJ2-2
DNA: TGTGCCAGCAGCCACGCCCGGGCTAGCGGGAGGACGAACACCGGGGAGCTGTTTTTT
CDR3: CASSHARASGRTNTGELFF

size: few
V: TRBV6-1
D: NA
J: TRBJ2-7
DNA: TGTGCCAGCAGTGAAATCAGCTACGAGCAGTACTTC
CDR3: CASSEISYEQYF

size: many
V: TRBV7-8
D: NA
J: TRBJ2-2
DNA: TGTGCCACTGGGAGGCGACAGATGAACACCGGGGAGCTGTTTTTT
CDR3: CATGRRQMNTGELFF

size: few
V: TRBV28
D: NA
J: TRBJ2-1
DNA: TGTGCCAGCAGTTCTCCTCAATGGACGGTTAACAATGAGCAGTTCTTC
CDR3: CASSSPQWTVNNEQFF

size: few
V: TRBV28
D: TRBD1
J: TRBJ1-1
DNA: TGTGCCAGCAGTCAGACAGGGGGAGGCACTGAAGCTTTCTTT
CDR3: CASSQTGGGTEAFF

size: many
V: TRBV20-1
D: NA
J: TRBJ2-5
DNA: TGCAGTGCTAGACCCCAGGGTTTGGAGACCCAGTACTTC
CDR3: CSARPQGLETQYF

size: NA
V: TRBV29-1
D: TRBD1
J: TRBJ2-1
DNA: TGCAGCATAGTCCAACCTTACAGGGGAGATGAGCAGTTCTTC
CDR3: CSIVQPYRGDEQFF

size: few
V: TRBV28
D: NA
J: TRBJ1-1
DNA: TGTGCCAGCAGTTCCTCTTTGAGTAGGACATTGAACACTGAAGCTTTCTTT
CDR3: CASSSSLSRTLNTEAFF

size: NA
V: TRBV4-3
D: NA
J: TRBJ2-5
DNA: TGCGCCAGCAGCCAATTTGGTGGAGAGACCCAGTACTTC
CDR3: CASSQFGGETQYF

size: many
V: TRBV6-5
D: NA
J: TRBJ1-2
DNA: TGTGCCAGCAGTTATAACCCTAACTATGGCTACACCTTC
CDR3: CASSYNPNYGYTF

size: NA
V: TRBV28
D: TRBD2
J: TRBJ2-7
DNA: TGTGCCAGCAGTCCACGGACTAGCGGGCCCTCCTCCTACGAGCAGTACTTC
CDR3: CASSPRTSGPSSYEQYF

size: many
V: TRBV4-3
D: TRBD1
J: TRBJ1-3
DNA: TGCGCCAGCAGCCAAGGGACAGGGTCGGGAAACACCATATATTTT
CDR3: CASSQGTGSGNTIYF

size: few
V: TRBV20-1
D: TRBD1
J: TRBJ1-6
DNA: TGCAGTGCTAGAGATATAGGGACAGAGAGCTTATCCCTCCACTTT
CDR3: CSARDIGTESLSLHF

size: many
V: TRBV20-1
D: NA
J: TRBJ2-2
DNA: TGCAGTGCTAAGCAGGGGACTCGTAACACCGGGGAGCTGTTTTTT
CDR3: CSAKQGTRNTGELFF

size: NA
V: TRBV9
D: NA
J: TRBJ1-5
DNA: TGTGCCAGCAGCGAGACAGGAACCAATCAGCCCCAGCATTTT
CDR3: CASSETGTNQPQHF

size: few
V: TRBV7-8
D: NA
J: TRBJ2-1
DNA: TGTGCCAGCAGCCCACTAGCCTCCTACAATGAGCAGTTCTTC
CDR3: CASSPLASYNEQFF

size: few
V: TRBV7-9
D: NA
J: TRBJ2-1
DNA: TGTGCCAGCAGCTTAGGTAGAAATGAGCAGTTCTTC
CDR3: CASSLGRNEQFF

size: many
V: TRBV7-8
D: NA
J: TRBJ2-1
DNA: TGTGCCAGCAGGACGGGCCATGCCTCGAATGAGCAGTTCTTC
CDR3: CASRTGHASNEQFF

size: many
V: TRBV5-4
D: NA
J: TRBJ2-3
DNA: TGTGCCAGCAGCAGCGGGGACACCATGGGGGCAGATACGCAGTATTTT
CDR3: CASSSGDTMGADTQYF

size: NA
V: TRBV28
D: NA
J: TRBJ2-7
DNA: TGTGCCAGCAATGACGCCCAAGGCGTGCAGTACTTC
CDR3: CASNDAQGVQYF

size: NA
V: TRBV7-7
D: TRBD1
J: TRBJ2-5
DNA: TGTGCTAGCAGCTTCGGGACAGGCGGAGAGACCCAGTACTTC
CDR3: CASSFGTGGETQYF

size: many
V: TRBV20-1
D: TRBD2
J: TRBJ2-4
DNA: TGCAGTGCTAGCGGACTAGCGGGAGGTCGGAACATTCAGTACTTC
CDR3: CSASGLAGGRNIQYF

size: NA
V: TRBV28
D: TRBD1
J: TRBJ1-5
DNA: TGTGCCAGCAGCGATGCAGGGGGCGATCAGCCCCAGCATTTT
CDR3: CASSDAGGDQPQHF

size: few
V: TRBV18
D: TRBD2
J: TRBJ2-7
DNA: TGTGCCAGCTCACCACCCGTAACTAGCGGGGACTACGAGCAGTACTTC
CDR3: CASSPPVTSGDYEQYF

size: few
V: TRBV4-1
D: TRBD1
J: TRBJ2-3
DNA: TGCGCCAGCAGCCCCTGGGACAGGGGCCTGCGGGATACGCAGTATTTT
CDR3: CASSPWDRGLRDTQYF

size: NA
V: TRBV30
D: NA
J: TRBJ2-3
DNA: TGTGCCTGGAGTCCCTGGGGCAGCACAGATACGCGGTATTTT
CDR3: CAWSPWGSTDTRYF

size: few
V: TRBV9
D: NA
J: TRBJ2-7
DNA: TGTGCCAGTGGTAAGGGAGAAGCCTACGAGCAGTACTTC
CDR3: CASGKGEAYEQYF

size: few
V: TRBV15
D: TRBD1
J: TRBJ1-1
DNA: TGTGCCACCAGCGTGGGGACAGGGTTAACTGAAGCTTTCTTT
CDR3: CATSVGTGLTEAFF

size: few
V: TRBV5-4
D: NA
J: TRBJ2-7
DNA: TGTGCCAGCAGCTTTGTTGGGTCTTCCGAGCAGTACTTC
CDR3: CASSFVGSSEQYF

size: NA
V: TRBV6-2/TRBV6-3
D: TRBD2
J: TRBJ2-3
DNA: TGTGCCAGCAGCTCCGGGACTAGCGGGATTACAGATACGCAGTATTTT
CDR3: CASSSGTSGITDTQYF

size: NA
V: TRBV29-1
D: TRBD1
J: TRBJ2-1
DNA: TGCAGCCTGAAACAGGGGACGTACAATGAGCAGTTCTTC
CDR3: CSLKQGTYNEQFF

size: NA
V: TRBV6-4
D: TRBD2
J: TRBJ2-3
DNA: TGTGCCAGCCGAGCGGGAGGTGACACAGATACGCAGTATTTT
CDR3: CASRAGGDTDTQYF

size: NA
V: TRBV6-4
D: NA
J: TRBJ2-1
DNA: TGTGCCAGCAGTGAGCAGGGGGGTAGCTCCTACAATGAGCAGTTCTTC
CDR3: CASSEQGGSSYNEQFF